This entry is about one TCR beta chain. The CDR3 consists of 17 residues. Trimming cost V 7 bases and J 4 bases; bases outside gene matches: 17. Germline V CDR1 and CDR2: SGHRS, YFSETQ. The data were obtained in a study of blood T cell repertoires in COVID-19. On the study more broadly: PBMCs, B-cell-depleted T cells, or T cells provided the cDNA or gDNA that made up the material.

Authors' processing steps: How many nucleated cells were present was estimated from reference gene primer amplification. TCRdb's table, derived via immunoSEQ multiplex PCR, lists solely in-frame clones and lacks some. V and J calls and clone size come straight from that table; D and trimming were deduced from the DNA. The repertoire holds approximately 250,000 clones, with more than 70% as singletons. The receptor was isolated from a woman aged 40 to 55 with acute COVID-19. The V call is TRBV5-1, the J call TRBJ2-5; TRBD1 matches at 9 bases. The sequenced sample was PBMCs or T cells enriched from blood (not recorded which). The CDR3 region is CASAEGTGRSGRETQYF. The CDR3, as DNA: TGCGCCAGCGCGGAAGGGACAGGGAGGTCAGGACGAGAGACCCAGTACTTC.